This T cell receptor (beta chain) was documented in a study of vaccination effects on CD4 cells after COVID-19. Turning to the study itself: Two-dose BNT162b2 or mRNA-1273 vaccination was given to participants. A couple of convalescent patients each provided a sample, at 16 days and at one week before vaccination. Overall study findings and caveats: Post-vaccine spike-reactive clones in convalescents were mainly new vaccine-induced clones.

Some clones are missing from TCRdb's copy, which holds only in-frame ones; the method was immunoSEQ multiplex PCR. The data contain tens of thousands of clones, roughly 66% of them singletons. Germline V gene lookup returns CDR1 SGHRS and CDR2 YFSETQ. V dropped 9 bases and J dropped 1; count of bases not matched to a gene: 10. The CDR3 contains 16 residues. In the case of this clone: Its antigen is not identified.

Viral peptide pools were used in the ViraFEST assay to expand antigen-specific CD4+ T cells, and sequencing came afterward. Investigators separated out CD4+ T cells once more than nine days of culture had passed. This individual contracted SARS-CoV-2 between March and December 2020, as verified by PCR. Wells of a few million PBMC each were grown with 8.5 to 10 IU/ml IL-2 and 9 to 10 ug/ml peptides. The chain couples TRBV5-1 to TRBJ2-5; 12 bases line up with TRBD2. The TCR was taken from a human donor who had a prior SARS-CoV-2 infection. The material sequenced was CD4+ T cells from PBMCs cultured with a peptide pool, taken before COVID-19 vaccination. Written as DNA, the CDR3 is TGCGCCACCACGGAAGGACTAGCGGGGCTCCAAGAGACCCAGTACTTC. Amino acids: CATTEGLAGLQETQYF.